This T cell receptor beta chain was recovered during a study of T cell responses to AZD1222 COVID-19 vaccine. Study details: Analyses pooled second doses at about 4 or about 12 weeks. Study observations and caveats: Variant regions that are unmutated are reportedly the target of nearly half of spike-specific TCRs. With two AZD1222 doses given, Spike-specific TCR breadth and depth both rose.

As to this clone: What it binds is not known.

Here immunoSEQ multiplex PCR was the method, and the copy in TCRdb shows in-frame clones only, minus some. The table lists 90,000 to 150,000 clones, 80% to 95% of them singletons, with under 5.5% in the top ten. Germline loops: CDR1 SGHRS, CDR2 YFSETQ. The CDR3 is made up of 12 amino acids. Deletions cut 0 bases from V and 6 bases from J, with 6 bases between. This clonotype was obtained from an adult in good health. The chain employs TRBV5-1 and TRBJ1-2; no clear D. The sample in question was peripheral blood, obtained on day 0 of AZD1222 vaccination. CDR3 DNA sequence: TGCGCCAGCAGCTTGGCGACGAATGGCTACACCTTC. Its protein product is CASSLATNGYTF.